This T cell receptor beta chain comes out of a study of memory CD4+ T cells and cytomegalovirus serostatus. Study outcomes and limitations: The CMV-associated TCR signature appears largely within the CD4+ memory repertoire.

The germline CDR1 and CDR2 sequences are LNHDA and SQIVND (reference sequence). The CDR3 contains 13 residues. V was cut by 8 bases and J by 3 bases, with 11 bases left in between. Notes on this clone: The target antigen is unknown.

Single viable CD3+CD4+CD8-CD45RO+ cells were sorted as the memory CD4+ T cells. Assay: immunoSEQ multiplex PCR; the TCRdb copy retains only in-frame clones and omits some. The sample yields under 55,000 clones, around 88% seen once. The sequence derives from an adult in good health and CMV-seropositive. The specimen sequenced was memory CD4+ T cells from blood. The chain carries TRBV19 and TRBJ2-1; no clear D. CDR3 residues: CASSQVRYNEQFF. The CDR3 DNA reads as TGTGCCAGTTCCCAAGTCCGCTACAATGAGCAGTTCTTC.